This is a list of T cell receptor beta chains from one sample in a study of blood T cell repertoires in COVID-19. Using immunoSEQ multiplex PCR, the repertoire was profiled, and TCRdb retains in-frame clones only, with some absent. Among 250,000 to 400,000 clones, about nine tenths were seen once, and the ten largest hold approximately 2.5%. Sequenced sample: PBMCs or T cells enriched from blood (not recorded which). Receptors were obtained from a man between 60 and 75 years old who had recovered from COVID-19. The conserved cysteine and the conserved F or W are not part of the CDR3 here.

>TRBJ1-5|TRBV5-6
ASSLQTGVVQPQH
>TRBJ1-1|TRBV18
ASSPDRTNTEAF
>TRBJ2-1|TRBV20-1
SALLVSEQF
>TRBJ1-2|TRBV11-3
ASSPWTGRGGYT
>TRBJ2-7|TRBV19
ASSRGNLDEQY
>TRBJ1-1|TRBV2
ASSGGRNTEAF
>TRBJ1-3|TRBV19
ASSSLGTAHFSGNTIY
>TRBJ1-5|TRBV2
ASSGDRISNQPQH
>TRBJ2-3|TRBV24-1
ATSDGTSGRDTQY
>TRBJ2-1|TRBV7-3
ASSLNLLRTSGVKWYEQF
>TRBJ2-7|TRBV11-2
ASSTTSGRGHEQY